The present T cell receptor (beta chain) was sequenced within a study of HIV-infected children after antiretroviral therapy interruption. Trimming left V 4 bases short and J 8 bases short, with 8 bases between. This CDR3 contains 11 residues. Germline CDR1 and CDR2: SGHRS and YFSETQ. Unique molecular identifiers were included in an RNA-based 3' RACE TCR library. TCRdb reprocessed the 3' RACE reads via MiXCR and lists one record per CDR3 protein. The sample lists some 90,000 distinct CDR3 sequences; roughly 6.4% were seen once. Specified treatment: PENTA 11 planned treatment interruption arm or continuous ART arm. This clonotype was counted a few times.

The sequencing here drew on CD45RA+ CD4+ T cells from PBMCs, pooled from several time points, taken from a donor given antiretroviral therapy, either interrupted or continuous. Regarding subset: naive CD4+ CD45RA+ CD45RO- T cells. The J gene is TRBJ2-3, the V gene TRBV5-1; D is perhaps TRBD2 (5 bases). This receptor was taken from a pool of human donors with HIV. The CDR3 coding sequence is TGCGCCAGCAGCCATGAGGGTACGCAGTATTTT. This encodes CASSHEGTQYF.